A selection of T cell receptor beta chains follows, all from one sample in a study of vaccination and CD4 T cells after COVID-19. TCRdb re-called the PCR reads with MiXCR, one entry per CDR3 protein. The repertoire has 13,000 to 15,000 distinct CDR3 sequences, over 45% of them found once; the top ten carry over 12%. These TCRs are of unknown antigen specificity. Sample: CD4+ T cells from blood, cultured in vitro. These receptors all come from a human donor who had recovered from COVID-19. CDR3s include the opening cysteine and the closing phenylalanine or tryptophan. The D gene is left open where the match is weak. The size field is filled for only some rows; it gives once, few, many or a size class.

cdr3_length: 14; v_call: TRBV6-1; j_call: TRBJ2-7; d_call: TRBD2; clone_size: few; cdr3_aa: CASTPWGGSYEQYF; cdr3_nt: TGTGCCAGCACCCCTTGGGGAGGGTCCTACGAGCAGTACTTC
cdr3_length: 13; v_call: TRBV5-1; j_call: TRBJ2-7; d_call: .; clone_size: .; cdr3_aa: CASSLSLFEEQYF; cdr3_nt: TGCGCCAGCAGCTTGAGTCTGTTCGAGGAGCAGTACTTC
cdr3_length: 12; v_call: TRBV29-1; j_call: TRBJ2-6; d_call: .; clone_size: .; cdr3_aa: CSVWSGANVLTF; cdr3_nt: TGCAGCGTTTGGTCTGGGGCCAACGTCCTGACTTTC
cdr3_length: 14; v_call: TRBV30; j_call: TRBJ2-3; d_call: .; clone_size: .; cdr3_aa: CAYSVYGSKDTQYF; cdr3_nt: TGTGCCTATTCTGTTTACGGGAGTAAGGATACGCAGTATTTT
cdr3_length: 15; v_call: TRBV19; j_call: TRBJ2-2; d_call: .; clone_size: .; cdr3_aa: CASKGLVGETGELFF; cdr3_nt: TGTGCCAGTAAGGGGCTAGTTGGGGAAACCGGGGAGCTGTTTTTT
cdr3_length: 13; v_call: TRBV10-2; j_call: TRBJ2-5; d_call: .; clone_size: few; cdr3_aa: CASSDGGQETQYF; cdr3_nt: TGCGCCAGCAGTGACGGGGGACAAGAGACCCAGTACTTC
cdr3_length: 15; v_call: TRBV6-5; j_call: TRBJ2-7; d_call: .; clone_size: few; cdr3_aa: CASSYSSPGWSEQYF; cdr3_nt: TGTGCCAGCAGTTACTCGAGCCCAGGGTGGTCTGAGCAGTACTTC
cdr3_length: 17; v_call: TRBV7-8; j_call: TRBJ2-5; d_call: TRBD2; clone_size: .; cdr3_aa: CASSSLGLAGYSGTQYF; cdr3_nt: TGTGCCAGCAGCTCCCTCGGACTAGCGGGCTATAGTGGGACCCAGTACTTC
cdr3_length: 14; v_call: TRBV20-1; j_call: TRBJ2-3; d_call: .; clone_size: .; cdr3_aa: CSARAMFSTDTQYF; cdr3_nt: TGCAGTGCTAGAGCTATGTTTTCCACAGATACGCAGTATTTT
cdr3_length: 15; v_call: TRBV6-1; j_call: TRBJ2-1; d_call: .; clone_size: .; cdr3_aa: CASTTDRFSYNEQFF; cdr3_nt: TGTGCCAGCACCACAGACCGATTTTCCTACAATGAGCAGTTCTTC
cdr3_length: 17; v_call: TRBV6-1; j_call: TRBJ1-1; d_call: TRBD1; clone_size: .; cdr3_aa: CASNTIAGTEDSKVAFF; cdr3_nt: TGTGCCAGCAACACCATCGCAGGGACAGAGGATTCCAAGGTGGCTTTCTTT
cdr3_length: 12; v_call: TRBV20-1; j_call: TRBJ2-3; d_call: TRBD1; clone_size: few; cdr3_aa: CSAPSGGDTQYF; cdr3_nt: TGCAGTGCCCCATCAGGGGGAGATACGCAGTATTTT
cdr3_length: 16; v_call: TRBV5-1; j_call: TRBJ2-1; d_call: .; clone_size: .; cdr3_aa: CASSLVGGDGGNEQFF; cdr3_nt: TGCGCCAGCAGCTTGGTAGGGGGGGATGGAGGAAATGAGCAGTTCTTC
cdr3_length: 15; v_call: TRBV7-2; j_call: TRBJ1-2; d_call: .; clone_size: .; cdr3_aa: CASSPTLGEAYGYTF; cdr3_nt: TGTGCCAGCAGCCCGACGCTTGGCGAGGCATATGGCTACACCTTC
cdr3_length: 16; v_call: TRBV6-5; j_call: TRBJ1-2; d_call: .; clone_size: few; cdr3_aa: CASSYSPKAGVYGYTF; cdr3_nt: TGTGCCAGCAGTTACTCTCCAAAGGCCGGAGTGTATGGCTACACCTTC
cdr3_length: 12; v_call: TRBV2; j_call: TRBJ2-7; d_call: .; clone_size: .; cdr3_aa: CASQRTLYEQYF; cdr3_nt: TGTGCCAGTCAACGGACACTATACGAGCAGTACTTC
cdr3_length: 17; v_call: TRBV7-2; j_call: TRBJ2-5; d_call: TRBD2; clone_size: .; cdr3_aa: CASSLLLAGRGGETQYF; cdr3_nt: TGTGCCAGCAGCTTACTCCTAGCGGGAAGGGGCGGGGAGACCCAGTACTTC
cdr3_length: 17; v_call: TRBV25-1; j_call: TRBJ2-5; d_call: TRBD2; clone_size: .; cdr3_aa: CASSLQGLADDRETQYF; cdr3_nt: TGTGCCAGCTCCCTTCAGGGACTAGCGGACGACCGAGAGACCCAGTACTTC
cdr3_length: 16; v_call: TRBV6-2/TRBV6-3; j_call: TRBJ2-2; d_call: TRBD2; clone_size: .; cdr3_aa: CASSTWTSGTIGELFF; cdr3_nt: TGTGCCAGCAGTACCTGGACTAGCGGGACGATCGGGGAGCTGTTTTTT
cdr3_length: 14; v_call: TRBV7-2; j_call: TRBJ1-5; d_call: .; clone_size: .; cdr3_aa: CASRGRGSNQPQHF; cdr3_nt: TGTGCCAGCCGGGGGCGAGGGAGCAATCAGCCCCAGCATTTT
cdr3_length: 12; v_call: TRBV6-2/TRBV6-3; j_call: TRBJ1-1; d_call: .; clone_size: .; cdr3_aa: CASSDEGQEAFF; cdr3_nt: TGTGCCAGCAGTGACGAAGGGCAGGAAGCTTTCTTT
cdr3_length: 15; v_call: TRBV6-1; j_call: TRBJ1-5; d_call: .; clone_size: few; cdr3_aa: CASRGGRGGNQPQHF; cdr3_nt: TGTGCCAGCAGGGGGGGCCGTGGGGGGAATCAGCCCCAGCATTTT
cdr3_length: 13; v_call: TRBV2; j_call: TRBJ2-2; d_call: .; clone_size: few; cdr3_aa: CASGQGFTGELFF; cdr3_nt: TGTGCCAGCGGCCAGGGTTTCACCGGGGAGCTGTTTTTT
cdr3_length: 13; v_call: TRBV12-3/TRBV12-4; j_call: TRBJ2-7; d_call: .; clone_size: .; cdr3_aa: CASSLLGNYEQYF; cdr3_nt: TGTGCCAGCAGTTTGTTAGGAAACTACGAGCAGTACTTC
cdr3_length: 14; v_call: TRBV6-1; j_call: TRBJ1-6; d_call: .; clone_size: few; cdr3_aa: CASKRGEYNSPLHF; cdr3_nt: TGTGCCAGCAAAAGAGGGGAATATAATTCACCCCTCCACTTT
cdr3_length: 14; v_call: TRBV18; j_call: TRBJ2-7; d_call: TRBD1; clone_size: .; cdr3_aa: CASSPETGTYEQYF; cdr3_nt: TGTGCCAGCTCACCAGAGACAGGGACCTACGAGCAGTACTTC
cdr3_length: 12; v_call: TRBV2; j_call: TRBJ2-7; d_call: .; clone_size: .; cdr3_aa: CASKRALYEQYF; cdr3_nt: TGTGCCAGCAAACGGGCCCTCTACGAGCAGTACTTC
cdr3_length: 17; v_call: TRBV10-3; j_call: TRBJ2-7; d_call: TRBD2; clone_size: .; cdr3_aa: CAISESKAGSHSYEQYF; cdr3_nt: TGTGCCATCAGTGAGTCGAAAGCGGGGTCCCACTCCTACGAGCAGTACTTC
cdr3_length: 13; v_call: TRBV6-2/TRBV6-3; j_call: TRBJ1-1; d_call: .; clone_size: .; cdr3_aa: CASSYDLGTEAFF; cdr3_nt: TGTGCCAGCAGTTACGACCTGGGAACTGAAGCTTTCTTT
cdr3_length: 19; v_call: TRBV7-8; j_call: TRBJ1-5; d_call: .; clone_size: .; cdr3_aa: CASSNLGRRSWARGQPQHF; cdr3_nt: TGTGCCAGCAGTAATCTGGGGAGGCGGTCTTGGGCCAGGGGTCAGCCCCAGCATTTT
cdr3_length: 13; v_call: TRBV20-1; j_call: TRBJ1-1; d_call: TRBD1; clone_size: .; cdr3_aa: CSAAGQAIPEAFF; cdr3_nt: TGCAGTGCTGCGGGACAGGCGATACCCGAAGCTTTCTTT
cdr3_length: 15; v_call: TRBV4-2; j_call: TRBJ2-5; d_call: TRBD2; clone_size: .; cdr3_aa: CASSQEAGVWETQYF; cdr3_nt: TGTGCCAGCAGCCAAGAAGCGGGGGTCTGGGAGACCCAGTACTTC
cdr3_length: 15; v_call: TRBV6-1; j_call: TRBJ2-3; d_call: .; clone_size: .; cdr3_aa: CASSRRGDRSGTQYF; cdr3_nt: TGTGCCAGCAGCCGCAGGGGGGACCGAAGCGGTACGCAGTATTTT
cdr3_length: 15; v_call: TRBV27; j_call: TRBJ2-2; d_call: TRBD2; clone_size: .; cdr3_aa: CASSPSGRFYGELFF; cdr3_nt: TGTGCCAGCAGTCCTAGCGGGAGGTTTTACGGGGAGCTGTTTTTT
cdr3_length: 15; v_call: TRBV10-1; j_call: TRBJ2-5; d_call: TRBD2; clone_size: .; cdr3_aa: CASSGSGRSQETQYF; cdr3_nt: TGCGCCAGCAGTGGTAGCGGGAGAAGTCAAGAGACCCAGTACTTC
cdr3_length: 15; v_call: TRBV20-1; j_call: TRBJ1-5; d_call: TRBD1; clone_size: .; cdr3_aa: CSARGIGGAGQPQHF; cdr3_nt: TGCAGTGCTAGAGGTATAGGGGGCGCGGGTCAGCCCCAGCATTTT
cdr3_length: 12; v_call: TRBV2; j_call: TRBJ2-7; d_call: .; clone_size: .; cdr3_aa: CASSPRDYEQYF; cdr3_nt: TGTGCCAGCAGTCCCAGAGACTACGAGCAGTACTTC
cdr3_length: 14; v_call: TRBV7-2; j_call: TRBJ2-7; d_call: .; clone_size: .; cdr3_aa: CASSLERQAYEQYF; cdr3_nt: TGTGCCAGCAGCTTAGAGCGGCAGGCCTACGAGCAGTACTTC
cdr3_length: 16; v_call: TRBV6-2/TRBV6-3; j_call: TRBJ2-1; d_call: TRBD2; clone_size: .; cdr3_aa: CASSIGRAGGYNEQFF; cdr3_nt: TGTGCCAGCAGTATCGGACGAGCGGGAGGGTATAATGAGCAGTTCTTC
cdr3_length: 15; v_call: TRBV7-3; j_call: TRBJ2-6; d_call: TRBD1; clone_size: few; cdr3_aa: CASSLTGDGANVLTF; cdr3_nt: TGTGCCAGCAGCTTGACAGGGGACGGGGCCAACGTCCTGACTTTC
cdr3_length: 14; v_call: TRBV28; j_call: TRBJ1-5; d_call: .; clone_size: .; cdr3_aa: CASRVAGLGQPQHF; cdr3_nt: TGTGCCAGCAGAGTAGCGGGGTTAGGTCAGCCCCAGCATTTT